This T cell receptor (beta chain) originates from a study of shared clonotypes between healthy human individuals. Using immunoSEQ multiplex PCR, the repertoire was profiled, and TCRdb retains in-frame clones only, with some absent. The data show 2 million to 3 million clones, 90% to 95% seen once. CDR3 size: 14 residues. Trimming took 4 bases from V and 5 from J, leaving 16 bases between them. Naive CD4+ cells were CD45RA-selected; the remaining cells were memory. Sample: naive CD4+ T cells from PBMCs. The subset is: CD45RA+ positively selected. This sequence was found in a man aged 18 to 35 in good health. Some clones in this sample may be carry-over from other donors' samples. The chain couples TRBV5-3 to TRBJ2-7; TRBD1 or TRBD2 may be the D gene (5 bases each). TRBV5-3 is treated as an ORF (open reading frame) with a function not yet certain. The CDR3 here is CARSRWGTINEQYF. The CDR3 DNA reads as TGTGCCAGAAGCCGCTGGGGGACGATTAACGAGCAGTACTTC.